Listed below are T cell receptor beta chains from one sample, sequenced in a study of blood T cell repertoires in COVID-19. Method: immunoSEQ multiplex PCR; TCRdb's copy keeps in-frame clones and lacks some. The data show around 270,000 clones, with 84% seen just once and more than 1.5% held by the top ten. Sequenced sample: peripheral blood. The source is a woman aged 40 to 50 who had recovered from COVID-19. Each CDR3 is given with its conserved first and last residue. Fields, in order: D gene, clone size, J gene, V gene, CDR3 DNA, CDR3 protein. The D gene is left open where the match is weak. Where a row states a size, it is once, few, many or the class of an expanded clone; other rows omit it.

d_call: .
clone_size: .
j_call: TRBJ2-2
v_call: TRBV5-1
cdr3_nt: TGCGCCAGCAGCTTGTTAGCGGAGTTATCCTCAGGGGAGCTGTTTTTT
cdr3_aa: CASSLLAELSSGELFF

d_call: .
clone_size: .
j_call: TRBJ2-5
v_call: TRBV3-1/TRBV3-2
cdr3_nt: TGTGCCAGCAGCCAAGAGGCGGGTAGTGTCCCCCAAGAGACCCAGTACTTC
cdr3_aa: CASSQEAGSVPQETQYF

d_call: .
clone_size: .
j_call: TRBJ1-2
v_call: TRBV27
cdr3_nt: TGTGCCAGCAGTGCAGGGTACGGCTACACCTTC
cdr3_aa: CASSAGYGYTF

d_call: .
clone_size: .
j_call: TRBJ2-3
v_call: TRBV9
cdr3_nt: TGTGCCAGCAGCGTAGGCCCCCTGGGGGGGGCGAGCGCAGATACGCAGTATTTT
cdr3_aa: CASSVGPLGGASADTQYF

d_call: TRBD1
clone_size: .
j_call: TRBJ2-2
v_call: TRBV7-3
cdr3_nt: TGTGCCAGCAGGCCCGGGACAGGGTACACCGGGGAGCTGTTTTTT
cdr3_aa: CASRPGTGYTGELFF

d_call: TRBD1
clone_size: once
j_call: TRBJ1-2
v_call: TRBV5-1
cdr3_nt: TGCGCCAGCAGCTTGGCCGTGACAGGGACGGTTGGCTACACCTTC
cdr3_aa: CASSLAVTGTVGYTF

d_call: TRBD2
clone_size: .
j_call: TRBJ2-7
v_call: TRBV4-2
cdr3_nt: TGTGCCAGCAGCAGCGGACTAGCGGGGACCTACGAGCAGTACTTC
cdr3_aa: CASSSGLAGTYEQYF

d_call: TRBD1
clone_size: once
j_call: TRBJ1-1
v_call: TRBV2
cdr3_nt: TGTGCCAGCACTCCGGGACAGGGGAACACTGAAGCTTTCTTT
cdr3_aa: CASTPGQGNTEAFF

d_call: TRBD2
clone_size: .
j_call: TRBJ2-7
v_call: TRBV28
cdr3_nt: TGTGCCAGCAGTTTAATGGGACTAGCCTACGAGCAGTACTTC
cdr3_aa: CASSLMGLAYEQYF

d_call: .
clone_size: .
j_call: TRBJ1-5
v_call: TRBV10-3
cdr3_nt: TGTGCCATCAGTGAGTACGGGAACAATCAGCCCCAGCATTTT
cdr3_aa: CAISEYGNNQPQHF

d_call: .
clone_size: .
j_call: TRBJ1-1
v_call: TRBV6-2/TRBV6-3
cdr3_nt: TGTGCCAGCAGTTACTCGTCAGCTGAAGCTTTCTTT
cdr3_aa: CASSYSSAEAFF

d_call: .
clone_size: few
j_call: TRBJ1-5
v_call: TRBV19
cdr3_nt: TGTGCCAGTAGTGTCTCGCTAGGGCCCCAGCATTTT
cdr3_aa: CASSVSLGPQHF

d_call: TRBD2
clone_size: .
j_call: TRBJ2-1
v_call: TRBV18
cdr3_nt: TGTGCCAGCTCCCAAGGACTAGCGGGGGGCCACAATGAGCAGTTCTTC
cdr3_aa: CASSQGLAGGHNEQFF

d_call: .
clone_size: .
j_call: TRBJ1-2
v_call: TRBV19
cdr3_nt: TGTGCCAGTAGCCCTCTAATAGGACAAGCTCCGGTGCGCTACACCTTC
cdr3_aa: CASSPLIGQAPVRYTF

d_call: TRBD1
clone_size: .
j_call: TRBJ2-2
v_call: TRBV12-3/TRBV12-4
cdr3_nt: TGTGCCAGCAGGCCCACAGGGGCCGGGGAGCTGTTTTTT
cdr3_aa: CASRPTGAGELFF

d_call: TRBD1
clone_size: once
j_call: TRBJ2-5
v_call: TRBV18
cdr3_nt: TGTGCCAGCTCACCAAGACAGGGCTTCACGGAGACCCAGTACTTC
cdr3_aa: CASSPRQGFTETQYF

d_call: TRBD2
clone_size: .
j_call: TRBJ2-1
v_call: TRBV5-4
cdr3_nt: TGTGCCAGCAGCACCCCTAGCGGGGGTTCCAATGAGCAGTTCTTC
cdr3_aa: CASSTPSGGSNEQFF

d_call: .
clone_size: .
j_call: TRBJ2-2
v_call: TRBV11-2
cdr3_nt: TGTGCCAGCAGCTTATCCCCCCTAGGGAACACCGGGGAGCTGTTTTTT
cdr3_aa: CASSLSPLGNTGELFF

d_call: .
clone_size: .
j_call: TRBJ2-7
v_call: TRBV5-4
cdr3_nt: TGTGCCAGCAGCTCGCAGGGTTTCTACGAGCAGTACTTC
cdr3_aa: CASSSQGFYEQYF

d_call: TRBD1
clone_size: .
j_call: TRBJ1-1
v_call: TRBV6-5
cdr3_nt: TGTGCCAGCAGGCGGGACAGCTTGAACACTGAAGCTTTCTTT
cdr3_aa: CASRRDSLNTEAFF

d_call: .
clone_size: few
j_call: TRBJ2-5
v_call: TRBV7-9
cdr3_nt: TGTGCCAGCAGCTTTAGCCAAGAGACCCAGTACTTC
cdr3_aa: CASSFSQETQYF

d_call: .
clone_size: .
j_call: TRBJ2-3
v_call: TRBV7-9
cdr3_nt: TGTGCCAGCAGTCCGGGGACAAGCACGGCAGATACGCAGTATTTT
cdr3_aa: CASSPGTSTADTQYF

d_call: TRBD1
clone_size: .
j_call: TRBJ1-2
v_call: TRBV6-2/TRBV6-3
cdr3_nt: TGTGCCAGCAGTTACTCGAGACAGGGGGACTATGGCTACACCTTC
cdr3_aa: CASSYSRQGDYGYTF

d_call: .
clone_size: .
j_call: TRBJ1-5
v_call: TRBV10-3
cdr3_nt: TGTGCCATCAGTGAGAGCGGGGCCAGAGGTCAGCCCCAGCATTTT
cdr3_aa: CAISESGARGQPQHF

d_call: TRBD1
clone_size: .
j_call: TRBJ1-2
v_call: TRBV2
cdr3_nt: TGTGCCGGGATAACAGGGGGCTGGGGCTACACCTTC
cdr3_aa: CAGITGGWGYTF

d_call: TRBD1
clone_size: once
j_call: TRBJ2-2
v_call: TRBV28
cdr3_nt: TGTGCCAGCAGCCCTACCGGGACAGGGCACACCGGGGAGCTGTTTTTT
cdr3_aa: CASSPTGTGHTGELFF

d_call: .
clone_size: .
j_call: TRBJ1-4
v_call: TRBV4-2
cdr3_nt: TGTGCCAGCAGCCAACCCTATGGACAGCCATCAACTAATGAAAAACTGTTTTTT
cdr3_aa: CASSQPYGQPSTNEKLFF

d_call: .
clone_size: .
j_call: TRBJ1-4
v_call: TRBV18
cdr3_nt: TGTGCCAGCTCACGGAGTGCTAATGAAAAACTGTTTTTT
cdr3_aa: CASSRSANEKLFF

d_call: .
clone_size: .
j_call: TRBJ1-3
v_call: TRBV5-1
cdr3_nt: TGCGCCAGCAGTCGAACAGGGAATAGTGGAAACACCATATATTTT
cdr3_aa: CASSRTGNSGNTIYF

d_call: .
clone_size: .
j_call: TRBJ2-1
v_call: TRBV18
cdr3_nt: TGTGCCAGCTCCCTAAGCTTGGGCTTCGACAATGAGCAGTTCTTC
cdr3_aa: CASSLSLGFDNEQFF

d_call: TRBD2
clone_size: .
j_call: TRBJ2-7
v_call: TRBV10-2
cdr3_nt: TGCGCCAGCAGGGGGACTAGCCAACCCTACGAGCAGTACTTC
cdr3_aa: CASRGTSQPYEQYF

d_call: TRBD1
clone_size: few
j_call: TRBJ1-5
v_call: TRBV19
cdr3_nt: TGTGCCAGTAGTAAGACAGGGATGAGAGATCAGCCCCAGCATTTT
cdr3_aa: CASSKTGMRDQPQHF

d_call: .
clone_size: .
j_call: TRBJ1-5
v_call: TRBV29-1
cdr3_nt: TGCAGCGTGATTGGTGAGGGTCAGCCCCAGCATTTT
cdr3_aa: CSVIGEGQPQHF

d_call: TRBD1
clone_size: .
j_call: TRBJ1-5
v_call: TRBV19
cdr3_nt: TGTGCCAGTAGTCATGGGATCAGGGGGCGTAATCAGCCCCAGCATTTT
cdr3_aa: CASSHGIRGRNQPQHF

d_call: .
clone_size: .
j_call: TRBJ2-1
v_call: TRBV3-1/TRBV3-2
cdr3_nt: TGTGCCAGCAGCCAAGGAGGGGGATACAATGAGCAGTTCTTC
cdr3_aa: CASSQGGGYNEQFF

d_call: .
clone_size: .
j_call: TRBJ2-5
v_call: TRBV6-5
cdr3_nt: TGTGCCAGCACACAGGGTGGGTGGAAAGAGACCCAGTACTTC
cdr3_aa: CASTQGGWKETQYF

d_call: .
clone_size: .
j_call: TRBJ2-7
v_call: TRBV11-3
cdr3_nt: TGTGCCAGCAGCTTATCAGGATACGAGCAGTACTTC
cdr3_aa: CASSLSGYEQYF

d_call: .
clone_size: .
j_call: TRBJ1-5
v_call: TRBV6-5
cdr3_nt: TGTGCCAGCAGAAAGGGAGGCTATAGCAATCAGCCCCAGCATTTT
cdr3_aa: CASRKGGYSNQPQHF

d_call: TRBD1
clone_size: .
j_call: TRBJ1-2
v_call: TRBV9
cdr3_nt: TGTGCCAGCAGCGTAGAGGGGACAGGGTCCTATGGCTACACCTTC
cdr3_aa: CASSVEGTGSYGYTF

d_call: .
clone_size: .
j_call: TRBJ2-3
v_call: TRBV7-2
cdr3_nt: TGTGCCAGCAGCTTAGTCTCCACAGATACGCAGTATTTT
cdr3_aa: CASSLVSTDTQYF

d_call: .
clone_size: .
j_call: TRBJ2-2
v_call: TRBV24-1
cdr3_nt: TGTGCCACCGGCGGGGAGCAAAACACCGGGGAGCTGTTTTTT
cdr3_aa: CATGGEQNTGELFF

d_call: TRBD2
clone_size: .
j_call: TRBJ2-2
v_call: TRBV11-3
cdr3_nt: TGTGCCAGCAGCCTTAGCGGGGGAGCCGGGGAGCTGTTTTTT
cdr3_aa: CASSLSGGAGELFF

d_call: TRBD1
clone_size: once
j_call: TRBJ1-2
v_call: TRBV19
cdr3_nt: TGTGTCAGTAGTATCGGACAGGGCTATGGCTACACCTTC
cdr3_aa: CVSSIGQGYGYTF

d_call: TRBD1
clone_size: .
j_call: TRBJ1-5
v_call: TRBV5-6
cdr3_nt: TGTGCCAGCAGCTCTCGGACAGGGATAGTGCATCAGCCCCAGCATTTT
cdr3_aa: CASSSRTGIVHQPQHF

d_call: .
clone_size: .
j_call: TRBJ2-3
v_call: TRBV2
cdr3_nt: TGTGCCAGCACCCTGGCGGGTATGGGCACAGATACGCAGTATTTT
cdr3_aa: CASTLAGMGTDTQYF

d_call: TRBD1
clone_size: .
j_call: TRBJ1-1
v_call: TRBV10-3
cdr3_nt: TGTGCCACCCAGGGACAGGAGAACACTGAAGCTTTCTTT
cdr3_aa: CATQGQENTEAFF

d_call: TRBD1
clone_size: once
j_call: TRBJ1-2
v_call: TRBV10-3
cdr3_nt: TGTGCCATCACCGAAGGACAGGGGGCCTATGGCTACACCTTC
cdr3_aa: CAITEGQGAYGYTF

d_call: .
clone_size: few
j_call: TRBJ2-5
v_call: TRBV6-1
cdr3_nt: TGTGCCAGCAGTGAAGCGCTCGGGGAGGTAGAGACCCAGTACTTC
cdr3_aa: CASSEALGEVETQYF

d_call: .
clone_size: .
j_call: TRBJ1-1
v_call: TRBV6-5
cdr3_nt: TGTGCCAGCAGTCCCAGGGCTTTGGACGCTTTCTTT
cdr3_aa: CASSPRALDAFF

d_call: .
clone_size: once
j_call: TRBJ1-6
v_call: TRBV6-5
cdr3_nt: TGTGCCAGCAGGGACAACAATTCACCCCTCCACTTT
cdr3_aa: CASRDNNSPLHF

d_call: .
clone_size: .
j_call: TRBJ1-3
v_call: TRBV5-1
cdr3_nt: TGCGCCAGCAGCCCAGGAACTGGGGCGGACACCATATATTTT
cdr3_aa: CASSPGTGADTIYF

d_call: .
clone_size: few
j_call: TRBJ2-3
v_call: TRBV18
cdr3_nt: TGTGCCAGCTCACCTTTAATGTCCGTGTCGGGGACAGATACGCAGTATTTT
cdr3_aa: CASSPLMSVSGTDTQYF

d_call: TRBD1
clone_size: .
j_call: TRBJ1-2
v_call: TRBV6-5
cdr3_nt: TGTGCCAGCAGTATCCGGGAGACAGGGGCGGGCTACACCTTC
cdr3_aa: CASSIRETGAGYTF

d_call: TRBD1
clone_size: .
j_call: TRBJ1-6
v_call: TRBV5-1
cdr3_nt: TGCGCCAGCAGCTTGGAACGGACAGGGGATCCCTATAATTCACCCCTCCACTTT
cdr3_aa: CASSLERTGDPYNSPLHF

d_call: .
clone_size: once
j_call: TRBJ2-3
v_call: TRBV6-5
cdr3_nt: TGTGCCAGCAGTTACTTCCGGGGGGCCACAGATACGCAGTATTTT
cdr3_aa: CASSYFRGATDTQYF

d_call: .
clone_size: .
j_call: TRBJ2-7
v_call: TRBV27
cdr3_nt: TGTGCCAGCATGGATGGGCAGGGAGGTTCCTACGAGCAGTACTTC
cdr3_aa: CASMDGQGGSYEQYF

d_call: .
clone_size: .
j_call: TRBJ2-5
v_call: TRBV2
cdr3_nt: TGTGCCAGCAGTCCCAACGTTAGGGGGGGAGAGACCCAGTACTTC
cdr3_aa: CASSPNVRGGETQYF

d_call: .
clone_size: .
j_call: TRBJ1-1
v_call: TRBV6-5
cdr3_nt: TGTGCCAGCAGTATTACAGTGAACACTGAAGCTTTCTTT
cdr3_aa: CASSITVNTEAFF

d_call: TRBD1
clone_size: .
j_call: TRBJ1-1
v_call: TRBV5-5
cdr3_nt: TGTGCCAGCAACCGATACAGGGGGAACACTGAAGCTTTCTTT
cdr3_aa: CASNRYRGNTEAFF

d_call: TRBD2
clone_size: .
j_call: TRBJ2-1
v_call: TRBV6-5
cdr3_nt: TGTGCCAGCAGTTATGCGGGGGGCAGGAATGAGCAGTTCTTC
cdr3_aa: CASSYAGGRNEQFF